This T cell receptor beta chain is drawn from a study of OX40 agonist ivuxolimab in advanced cancers. Study overall: Patients were infused with ivuxolimab every 2 weeks at 0.01 to 10 mg/kg. Prior checkpoint blockade (anti-PD-1, anti-PD-L1 or anti-CTLA-4) was permitted; around 37% had it. A mean age of approximately 58 years, range about 20 to 79, was recorded, and approximately 80% were male.

Study-level points and caveats: In the expanded peripheral T cells, antigen specificity was never determined.

About this clone: Its antigen is unidentified.

TCRdb's table, derived via immunoSEQ multiplex PCR, lists solely in-frame clones and lacks some. The sample has about 100,000 clones, roughly 94% seen once. Germline lookup yields CDR1 MGHRA and CDR2 YSYEKL. The CDR3 is made up of 16 amino acids. V was cut by 6 bases and J by 1 base, with 18 bases left in between. The TCR originated in an adult with an advanced solid tumor such as melanoma, head and neck, liver or kidney cancer. The specimen was CD4+ or CD8+ T cells sorted from blood, collected in a trial of the OX40 agonist ivuxolimab. The rearrangement joins TRBV4-1 to TRBJ1-1; no clear D gene. The CDR3 region is CASSTPEGGGNTEAFF. CDR3 in DNA: TGCGCCAGCAGTACGCCGGAGGGCGGAGGGAACACTGAAGCTTTCTTT.